A single T cell receptor (beta chain) is shown here with its context. Its specificity is unknown. The data derive from a study of Ad26.COV2.S vaccination and SARS-CoV-2 variants. Study overall: This donor came from the COV1001 trial of Ad26.COV2.S. Once or twice, 56 days apart, Ad26.COV2.S was delivered intramuscularly. Study findings and constraints: Breadth and depth estimates from TCRs may understate total T cell responses.

This CDR3 has 18 residues. V trimming: 5 bases; J trimming: 6 bases; junction bases outside the gene matches: 14. Germline V CDR1 and CDR2: SEHNR, FQNEAQ (reference sequence). Only in-frame clones appear in the TCRdb table, and some are missing; sequencing was by immunoSEQ multiplex PCR. Of fewer than 900,000 clones in the sample, more than 80% were seen once. The treatment is: some 19 received Ad26.COV2.S at low or high dose, single or two shots; several received placebo; per-sample allocation not given. Day 63 after the first vaccine or placebo injection was the time point for sampling. This TCR was sampled from a person aged 18-65 years who received the Ad26.COV2.S COVID-19 vaccine or a placebo. This specimen was peripheral blood, taken in a trial of Ad26.COV2.S vaccine versus placebo. This rearrangement joins TRBV7-9 to TRBJ2-3, with 13 bases fitting TRBD2. The CDR3 coding sequence is TGTGCCAGCAGCCCACCGATAGGACTAGCGGGGGCGGGGGATACGCAGTATTTT. Translated, it gives CASSPPIGLAGAGDTQYF.